This T cell receptor beta chain came from a study of cytomegalovirus exposure and HLA in healthy donors. Comment on this clone: The antigen is not known.

Broader study findings: Judged likely to be a sequencing artifact was a cluster of highly shared sequence variants. For most subjects, TCR beta sequences were reported to predict HLA-A and HLA-B alleles with accuracy. In a later analysis, specific HLA alleles were associated with approximately 16,000 TCR beta sequences at a 0.05 false discovery rate.

The PCR was carried out with 60 Vbeta primers and 13 Jbeta primers. Profiling relied on immunoSEQ multiplex PCR, and the TCRdb table lists in-frame clones only, not all of them. The data show 150,000 to 200,000 clones, 76% seen once. V shed 10 bases and J shed 7 bases, with 16 bases lying between them. The CDR3 runs 13 residues. CDR1 is ENHRY, CDR2 SYGVKD, per germline. Material: PBMCs. The rearrangement joins TRBV10-3 to TRBJ1-4, with a weak D call TRBD1 (6 bases). This sequence was found in a male donor in good health and CMV-seronegative. CDR3 loop: CATNREFAEKLFF. The CDR3 DNA follows: TGTGCCACCAACAGGGAATTTGCTGAAAAACTGTTTTTT.